The sequence of this T cell receptor (beta chain) was determined in a study of blood T cells in healthy people across ages (dated by TCRdb to the mid-2010s). Concerning the study at large: In model experiments, template switching captured about one uniquely barcoded TCR beta cDNA molecule for every two T cells. Using deep sequencing normalized with unique cDNA molecular identifiers, the study measured how TCR beta repertoire diversity changes with age. Donors were grouped into four age groups: young (average 16 years), middle-aged (39), aged (around 56) and long-lived (just over 80). To avoid experimental bias, donors of different ages were distributed randomly across sequencing lanes. Two additional independent replicas of 1 million unique cDNA reads from the same blood draw were analyzed for two donors (one aged 18 to 30 and one aged 80 or older).

Donors were 35 to 40 systemically healthy Caucasian individuals from Russia aged 6 to 90 years. Around 10 milliliters of peripheral blood were collected from each donor into EDTA-treated Vacutainer tubes. Ficoll-Paque density-gradient centrifugation was used to isolate PBMCs, with at least 6.5 million per sample. Total RNA, at least 6 micrograms per sample, was extracted from PBMCs with Trizol reagent. Naive CD45RAhigh/CD27high T cell percentages were measured by flow cytometry on a PBMC aliquot from every donor. The library was built by means of 5' RACE. Sequenced on an Illumina HiSeq 2500. The second PCR ran for roughly 7 to 11 cycles and used a J-beta primer mix along with a sample-barcoded 5' primer. A unique molecular identifier was introduced onto each TCR beta cDNA molecule by a template-switch 5' adaptor carrying 12 random nucleotides. At least 2.5 million CDR3-containing paired-end reads were obtained from each sample. All of the RNA was converted into first-strand cDNA using the Mint cDNA synthesis kit, with a TRBC-specific oligonucleotide serving as the primer. After uracil-DNA glycosylase treatment, a first 18-cycle PCR used universal primers M1SS and BC2_uni_R on all cDNA. Per the authors' processing: For normalization, 1 million high-quality reads were randomly selected from each sample, with every read carrying a distinct molecular identifier. Reads sharing molecular identifiers were discarded rather than binned into consensus sequences. CDR3 identification, clonotype clustering and error correction used MiTCR with a Q25 quality threshold and the strictest error-elimination algorithm. Lower-bound total TCR beta diversity was estimated with a nonparametric unseen species model using Euler transformation. TCRdb reprocessed the public reads (quality trimming at Q25 with fastp, clone calling with MiXCR) and kept in-frame beta chains. Each entry merges the rows of one CDR3 protein and shows their most common DNA and genes. None of the V and J calls come from the authors' own analysis; TCRdb made them. The sample table shows around 990,000 distinct CDR3 sequences, and around two fifths are seen once. Roughly 14% of the sample is held by the ten biggest clonotypes.

Points the paper makes about the study in general: Donor CMV infection status was unknown, potentially confounding age-related changes in expanded clonotypes. Compared with the aged group, the long-lived group had more naive CD4+ T cells, fewer expanded clones and increased TCR diversity, a pattern suggesting age selection. As age increased, observed TCR beta diversity per million T cells dropped in a roughly linear way, and a significant reduction was already evident by age 40. Since profiling was done on bulk unsorted PBMCs, naive and antigen-experienced compartments could not be conclusively compared. The percentage of naive T cells measured by flow cytometry correlated strongly with observed TCR beta diversity. Total diversity estimates from one million sequenced T cells were considered lower bounds and underestimates.

This clonotype came up a few times. Its antigen remains undetermined. No much larger clone is present one base from it, and per-base qualities are unavailable. The receptor's source is a man aged 18 to 29 in good health. Source material: blood.

The CDR3 protein: CSARAGGRGTDTQYF. The base sequence is TGCAGTGCTAGAGCCGGTGGGCGGGGTACAGATACGCAGTATTTT. This sequence uses TRBV20-1 and TRBJ2-3; the best D guess is TRBD2, with 6 bases matching. Between the V and J ends, shortened by 1 base and 3 bases respectively, the junction contains 14 bases. Including the terminal cysteine and phenylalanine, the CDR3 comprises 15 residues. The only DNA kept is the CDR3, 45 bases in frame from the first base. The CDR1 and CDR2 encoded by the germline V gene (reference sequence) are DFQATT and SNEGSKA.